These T cell receptor beta chains were read from a single sample in a study of beta chain features in type 1 diabetes. Profiled with immunoSEQ multiplex PCR; TCRdb holds only in-frame clones, not every one. The sample contains 250,000 to 350,000 clones, about 10% of which appear only once. Sequences were obtained from naive CD4+ T cells from blood. The receptors derive from a woman in her 30s in good health. CDR3s leave out the opening cysteine and the closing phenylalanine or tryptophan. Each record gives: V gene, CDR3 protein.

TRBV15,ATMRDRSGANVLT
TRBV30,AWSFGRLAGGTDTQY
TRBV4-2,ASSQGGRVNTGELF
TRBV28,ASRLGSGNHEQY
TRBV7-9,ASSPNQYPYNEQF
TRBV13,ASSLGGLAGGPNRNIQY
TRBV9,ASSVGNSGRAEDEQF
TRBV9,ASSEDRAGEKLF
TRBV13,ASSPRTGRPYGYT
TRBV6-5,ASRSDRFNQPQH
TRBV5-6,ASSLGQGVFQETQY
TRBV28,ASRTAGAGHEQF
TRBV18,ASSPGGTGSDTQY
TRBV4-2,ASSQDFGPGGRYGYT
TRBV4-3,ASSQVFGQQGQPQH
TRBV6-6,ASSYSPLAGNEQF
TRBV19,ASTTSGNQETQY
TRBV30,AQIKLSVTGGTEAF